This entry features one T cell receptor (beta chain) sequence. Compared with germline, one end of the junction differs, possibly owing to a read error. This entry belongs to a study of CD8 T cells in ankylosing spondylitis. Scientists made TCR beta libraries using quantitative 5'-RACE with molecular barcodes. TCRdb processed the 5' RACE reads anew with MiXCR; each CDR3 protein has one entry. The table has about 300,000 distinct CDR3 sequences, roughly 11% seen once; the top ten hold around 10%. This sequence originates from a female donor with ankylosing spondylitis or in good health (not recorded which). The sequencing sample was made of blood, either unsorted or a sorted T cell fraction (not recorded which).

The CDR3 sequence is CCARDAAGLANTGELFF. The CDR3 nucleotides are TGCTGTGCTAGAGACGCCGCCGGACTAGCGAACACCGGGGAGCTGTTTTTT. The genes are TRBV20-1 and TRBJ2-2, with 7 bases matching TRBD2. Germline CDR1 reads DFQATT; CDR2 reads SNEGSKA (reference sequence). This CDR3 is 17 amino acids long.